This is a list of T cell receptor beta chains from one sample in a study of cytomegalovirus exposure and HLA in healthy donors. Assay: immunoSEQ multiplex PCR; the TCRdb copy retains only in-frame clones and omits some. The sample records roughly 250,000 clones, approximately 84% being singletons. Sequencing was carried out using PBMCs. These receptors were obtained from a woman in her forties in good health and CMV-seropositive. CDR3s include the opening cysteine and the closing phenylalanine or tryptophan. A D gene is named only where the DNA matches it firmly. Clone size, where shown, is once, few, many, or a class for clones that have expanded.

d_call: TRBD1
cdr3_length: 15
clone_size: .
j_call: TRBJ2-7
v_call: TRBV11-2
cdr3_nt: TGTGCCAGCAGCACTACAGGGGTGGGTCCCCACGAGCAGTACTTC
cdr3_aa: CASSTTGVGPHEQYF

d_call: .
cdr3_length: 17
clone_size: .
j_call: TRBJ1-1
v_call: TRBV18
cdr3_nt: TGTGCCAGCTCACTCCTCCCGCCACGGGGGGCGGGCACTGAAGCTTTCTTT
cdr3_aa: CASSLLPPRGAGTEAFF

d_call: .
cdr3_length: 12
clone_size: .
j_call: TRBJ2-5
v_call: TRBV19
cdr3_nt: TGTGCCAGTAGTATTTCGGGGGAGACCCAGTACTTC
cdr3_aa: CASSISGETQYF

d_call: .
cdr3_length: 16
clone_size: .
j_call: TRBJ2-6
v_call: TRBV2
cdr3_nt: TGTGCCAGCAGTGAATTAGCGTCAGTCTCCCTTCGCGTCCTGACTTTC
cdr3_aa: CASSELASVSLRVLTF

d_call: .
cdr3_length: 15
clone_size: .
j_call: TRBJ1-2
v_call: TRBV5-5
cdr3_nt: TGTGCCAGCACCCTGGGCGGGGGGGGAAACTATGGCTACACCTTC
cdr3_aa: CASTLGGGGNYGYTF

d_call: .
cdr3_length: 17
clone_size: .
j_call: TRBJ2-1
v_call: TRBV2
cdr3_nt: TGTGCCAGCACTGAGGGACTCGGGAGTAGTGACTACAATGAGCAGTTCTTC
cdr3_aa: CASTEGLGSSDYNEQFF

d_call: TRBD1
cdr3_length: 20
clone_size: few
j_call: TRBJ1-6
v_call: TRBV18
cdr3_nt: TGTGCCAGCTCACCGACACCCTCGAGTAGCTTATCAGGGGGTGATTCACCCCTCCACTTT
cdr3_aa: CASSPTPSSSLSGGDSPLHF

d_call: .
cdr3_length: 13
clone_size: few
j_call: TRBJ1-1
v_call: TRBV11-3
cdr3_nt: TGTGCCAGCAGCCTACAGGAGAACACTGAAGCTTTCTTT
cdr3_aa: CASSLQENTEAFF

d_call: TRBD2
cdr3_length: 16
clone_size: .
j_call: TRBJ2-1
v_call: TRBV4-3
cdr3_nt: TGCGCCAGCAGCCAAGAAGCTAGCGGGGGATACAATGAGCAGTTCTTC
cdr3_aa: CASSQEASGGYNEQFF

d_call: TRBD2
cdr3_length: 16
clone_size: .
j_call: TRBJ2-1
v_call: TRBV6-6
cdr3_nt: TGTGCCAGCAGTCCGCCTTCGAGCGGGAGCAATAATGAGCAGTTCTTC
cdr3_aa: CASSPPSSGSNNEQFF

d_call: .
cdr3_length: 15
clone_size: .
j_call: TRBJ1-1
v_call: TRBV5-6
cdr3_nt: TGTGCCAGCAGTCCCCTGGGGGGGGTAGGGACTGAAGCTTTCTTT
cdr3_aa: CASSPLGGVGTEAFF

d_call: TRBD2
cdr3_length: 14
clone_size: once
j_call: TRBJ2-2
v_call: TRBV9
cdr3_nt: TGTGCCAGCAGCATCTCGACTAGCCCCGGGGAGCTGTTTTTT
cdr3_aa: CASSISTSPGELFF

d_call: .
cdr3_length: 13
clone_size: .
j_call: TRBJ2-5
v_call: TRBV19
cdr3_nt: TGTGCCAGTAGTGATGGGGCTGGGGAGACCCAGTACTTC
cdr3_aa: CASSDGAGETQYF

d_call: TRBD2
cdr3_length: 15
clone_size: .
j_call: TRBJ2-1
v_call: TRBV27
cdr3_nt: TGTGCCAGCAGTTTAGCGGGAGGGCCAATAAATGAGCAGTTCTTC
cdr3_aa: CASSLAGGPINEQFF

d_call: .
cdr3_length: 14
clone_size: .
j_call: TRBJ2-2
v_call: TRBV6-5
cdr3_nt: TGTGCCAGCCCCGGGACAACGAACACCGGGGAGCTGTTTTTT
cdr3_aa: CASPGTTNTGELFF

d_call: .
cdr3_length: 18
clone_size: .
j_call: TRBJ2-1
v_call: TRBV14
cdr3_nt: TGTGCCAGCAGCCAAATGGCCCGGTGGGGAGTTACCTTCAATGAGCAGTTCTTC
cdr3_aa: CASSQMARWGVTFNEQFF

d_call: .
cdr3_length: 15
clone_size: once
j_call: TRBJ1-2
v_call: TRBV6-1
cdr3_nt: TGTGCCAGCAGCCCCTGGGGCCCTACGGGCCTCGGCTACACCTTC
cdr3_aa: CASSPWGPTGLGYTF

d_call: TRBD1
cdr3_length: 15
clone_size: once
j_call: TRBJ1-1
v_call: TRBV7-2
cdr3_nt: TGTGCCAGCAGCCCGGGACAGGGGATGAGCACTGAAGCTTTCTTT
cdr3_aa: CASSPGQGMSTEAFF

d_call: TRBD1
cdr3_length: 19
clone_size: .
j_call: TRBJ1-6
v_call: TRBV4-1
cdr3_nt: TGCGCCAGCAGCCAAGAGGGGACAGGGGGCCGATCCGGTAATTCACCCCTCCACTTT
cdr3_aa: CASSQEGTGGRSGNSPLHF

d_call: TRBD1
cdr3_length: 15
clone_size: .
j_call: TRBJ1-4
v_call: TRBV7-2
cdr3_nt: TGTGCCAGCAGCCCTACAGGGGGAGCTAATGAAAAACTGTTTTTT
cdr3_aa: CASSPTGGANEKLFF

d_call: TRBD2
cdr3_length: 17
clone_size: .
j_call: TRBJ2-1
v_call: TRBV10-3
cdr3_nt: TGTGCCATCAGGGGTAGCGGGAGTGGTGGCTCCTACAATGAGCAGTTCTTC
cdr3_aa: CAIRGSGSGGSYNEQFF

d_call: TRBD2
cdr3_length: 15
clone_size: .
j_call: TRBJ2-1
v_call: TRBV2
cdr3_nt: TGTGCCAGCAGAGGACTAGCGGGAGCTCGGGATGAGCAGTTCTTC
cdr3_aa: CASRGLAGARDEQFF

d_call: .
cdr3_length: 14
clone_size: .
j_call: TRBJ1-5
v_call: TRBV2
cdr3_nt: TGTGCCAGCAGTGGCGGCAGGGGCAATCAGCCCCAGCATTTT
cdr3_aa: CASSGGRGNQPQHF

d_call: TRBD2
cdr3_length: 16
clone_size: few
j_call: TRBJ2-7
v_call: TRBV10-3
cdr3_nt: TGTGCCATCAGTACCTCCGGGACTAGCGTCTCCTACGAGCAGTACTTC
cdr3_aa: CAISTSGTSVSYEQYF

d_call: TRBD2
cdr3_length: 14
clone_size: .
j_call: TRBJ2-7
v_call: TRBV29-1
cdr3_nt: TGCAGCGTTGGGACTAGCGGGAGCAGGGACGAGCAGTACTTC
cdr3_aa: CSVGTSGSRDEQYF

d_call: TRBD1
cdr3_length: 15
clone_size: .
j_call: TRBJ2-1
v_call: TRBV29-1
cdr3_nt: TGCAGCGTTGAATTGACAGGGGCGGGGCAAGGTGAGCAGTTCTTC
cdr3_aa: CSVELTGAGQGEQFF

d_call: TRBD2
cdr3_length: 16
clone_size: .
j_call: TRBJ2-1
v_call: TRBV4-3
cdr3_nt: TGCGCCAGCAGCCAAGATCGGGGACTAGCGCCGAATGAGCAGTTCTTC
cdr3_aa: CASSQDRGLAPNEQFF

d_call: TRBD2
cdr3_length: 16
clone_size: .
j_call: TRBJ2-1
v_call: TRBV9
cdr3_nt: TGTGCCAGCAGCGTGGAGGGACTAGCGTATTACAATGAGCAGTTCTTC
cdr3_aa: CASSVEGLAYYNEQFF

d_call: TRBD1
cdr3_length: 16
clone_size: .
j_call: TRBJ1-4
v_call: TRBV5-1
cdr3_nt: TGCGCCAGCAGCTCAGGACAGGGGACAACTAATGAAAAACTGTTTTTT
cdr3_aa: CASSSGQGTTNEKLFF

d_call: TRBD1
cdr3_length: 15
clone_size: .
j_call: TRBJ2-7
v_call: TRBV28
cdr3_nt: TGTGCCAGCAGTCACGGGACAGGGATATCCTACGAGCAGTACTTC
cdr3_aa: CASSHGTGISYEQYF

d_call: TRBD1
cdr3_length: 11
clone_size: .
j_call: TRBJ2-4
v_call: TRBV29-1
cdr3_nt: TGCAGCGTGAGACAGGGAAACATTCAGTACTTC
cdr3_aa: CSVRQGNIQYF

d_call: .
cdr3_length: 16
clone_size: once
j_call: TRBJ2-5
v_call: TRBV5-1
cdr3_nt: TGCGCCAGCAGCTTGGAGGCTCGAAAGCGTAAAGAGACCCAGTACTTC
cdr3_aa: CASSLEARKRKETQYF

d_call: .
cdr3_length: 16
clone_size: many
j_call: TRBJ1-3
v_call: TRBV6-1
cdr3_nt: TGTGCCAGCAGTGGGAGGGGACGGGACTCTGGAAACACCATATATTTT
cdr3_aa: CASSGRGRDSGNTIYF

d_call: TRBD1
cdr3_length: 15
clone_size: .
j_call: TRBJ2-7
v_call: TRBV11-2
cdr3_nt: TGTGCCAGCAGACAAGGACAGGCAGGGACCTACGAGCAGTACTTC
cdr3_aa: CASRQGQAGTYEQYF

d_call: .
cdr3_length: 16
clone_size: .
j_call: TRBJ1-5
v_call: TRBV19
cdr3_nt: TGTGCCAGTAGTATCGGGGGAGGGGTCGGCAATCAGCCCCAGCATTTT
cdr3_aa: CASSIGGGVGNQPQHF

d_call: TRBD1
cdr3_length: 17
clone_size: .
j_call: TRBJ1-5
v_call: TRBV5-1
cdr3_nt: TGCGCCAGCAGCTACGCACCCCCGGGACAGAATGTCCAGCCCCAGCATTTT
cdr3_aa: CASSYAPPGQNVQPQHF

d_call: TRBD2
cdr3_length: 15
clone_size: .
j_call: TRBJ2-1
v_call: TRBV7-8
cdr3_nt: TGTGCCAGCAGCCTAGCGGGAGGGCCAACAGGCGAGCAGTTCTTC
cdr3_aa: CASSLAGGPTGEQFF

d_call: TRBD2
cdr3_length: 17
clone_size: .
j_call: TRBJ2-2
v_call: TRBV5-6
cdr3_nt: TGTGCCAGCAGCTTGGTTGGGAGCGGGAGGCTCACCGGGGAGCTGTTTTTT
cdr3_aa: CASSLVGSGRLTGELFF

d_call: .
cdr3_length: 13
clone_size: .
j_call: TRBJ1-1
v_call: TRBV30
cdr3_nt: TGTGCCTGGAGGATGGGCAGGAACACTGAAGCTTTCTTT
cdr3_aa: CAWRMGRNTEAFF

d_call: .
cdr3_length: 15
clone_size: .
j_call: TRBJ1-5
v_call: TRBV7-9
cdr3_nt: TGTGCCAGCAGCTCCTCGCGCCTGTCGGGTCAGCCCCAGCATTTT
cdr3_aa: CASSSSRLSGQPQHF

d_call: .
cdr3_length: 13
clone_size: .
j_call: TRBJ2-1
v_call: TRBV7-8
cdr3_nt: TGTGCCAGCAGCAGCGGACGGTACAATGAGCAGTTCTTC
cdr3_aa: CASSSGRYNEQFF

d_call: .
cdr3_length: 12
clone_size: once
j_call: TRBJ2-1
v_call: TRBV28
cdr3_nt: TGTGCCAGCAGCCCCCAAGCGGATGAGCAGTTCTTC
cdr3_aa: CASSPQADEQFF

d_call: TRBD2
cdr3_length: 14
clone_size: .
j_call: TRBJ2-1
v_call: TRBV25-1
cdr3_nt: TGTGCCAGCAGCGGGACTAGCGGGAGGGATGAGCAGTTCTTC
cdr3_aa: CASSGTSGRDEQFF

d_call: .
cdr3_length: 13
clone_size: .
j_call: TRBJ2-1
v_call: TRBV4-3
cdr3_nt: TGCGCCAGCAGCCAAGAGAGCGCTAATGAGCAGTTCTTC
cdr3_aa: CASSQESANEQFF

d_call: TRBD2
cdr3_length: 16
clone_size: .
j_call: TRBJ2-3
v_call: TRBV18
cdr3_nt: TGTGCCAGCTCACCCCAGCGGGGACTAGCGGTAGATACGCAGTATTTT
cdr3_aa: CASSPQRGLAVDTQYF

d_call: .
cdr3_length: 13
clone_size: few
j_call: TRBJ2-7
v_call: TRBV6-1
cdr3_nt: TGTGCCAGCAGTGAAGTCCTAGCGTACGAGCAGTACTTC
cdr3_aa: CASSEVLAYEQYF

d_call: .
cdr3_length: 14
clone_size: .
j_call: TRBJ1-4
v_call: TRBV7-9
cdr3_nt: TGTGCCAGCAGCCGCGGGCAGCTTAATGAAAAACTGTTTTTT
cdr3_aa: CASSRGQLNEKLFF

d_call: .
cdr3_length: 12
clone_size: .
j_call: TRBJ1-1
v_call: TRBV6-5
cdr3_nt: TGTGCCAGCAGTTACTCGTCGGGTGAAGCTTTCTTT
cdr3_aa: CASSYSSGEAFF

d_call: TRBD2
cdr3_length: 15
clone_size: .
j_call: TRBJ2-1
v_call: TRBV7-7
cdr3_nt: TGTGCTAGCAGCTTATTTAGCGGGGCAAACAATGAGCAGTTCTTC
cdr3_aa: CASSLFSGANNEQFF

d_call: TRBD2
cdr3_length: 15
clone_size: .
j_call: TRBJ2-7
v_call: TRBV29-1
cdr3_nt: TGCAGCGTTGAATCCGGGACTAGCGGATTCTACGAGCAGTACTTC
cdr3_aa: CSVESGTSGFYEQYF

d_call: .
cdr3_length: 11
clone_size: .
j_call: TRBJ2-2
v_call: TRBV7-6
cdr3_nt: TGTGCCAGCAGCGATAGCGGGGAGCTGTTTTTT
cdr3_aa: CASSDSGELFF

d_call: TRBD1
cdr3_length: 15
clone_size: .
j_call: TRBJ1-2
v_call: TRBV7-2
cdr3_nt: TGTGCCAGCAGCTTATGGGACAGGGAGCCTGCTGGCTACACCTTC
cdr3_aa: CASSLWDREPAGYTF

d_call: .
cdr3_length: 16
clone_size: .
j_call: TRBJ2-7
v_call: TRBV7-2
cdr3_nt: TGTGCCAGCAGCTTAGGCTGGGACACATTGGACTACGAGCAGTACTTC
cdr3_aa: CASSLGWDTLDYEQYF

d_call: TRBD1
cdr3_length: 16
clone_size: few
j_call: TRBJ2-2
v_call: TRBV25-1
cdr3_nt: TGTGCCAGCAGTGCCCCAGGGGGCGCGAACACCGGGGAGCTGTTTTTT
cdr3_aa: CASSAPGGANTGELFF